This record concerns one TCR beta chain sequence. The data originate from a study of blood T cell repertoires in COVID-19. TCRdb's copy holds only in-frame clones and misses some; the assay was immunoSEQ multiplex PCR. The table includes about 140,000 clones, about 90% detected once. V lost 6 bases, J lost 10 bases, and 15 bases lay in between. This CDR3 is 12 amino acids long. CDR1 LNHNV and CDR2 YYDKDF come from the germline V gene (reference sequence). V gene TRBV15 combines with J gene TRBJ2-5, with D possibly TRBD1 on 6 matching bases. The sequence was obtained from a man between 60 and 70 years old with active or convalescent COVID-19. Source material: peripheral blood. CDR3 DNA sequence: TGTGCCACCAGTGTCACAGGGCTCGTCCAGTACTTC. This encodes CATSVTGLVQYF.